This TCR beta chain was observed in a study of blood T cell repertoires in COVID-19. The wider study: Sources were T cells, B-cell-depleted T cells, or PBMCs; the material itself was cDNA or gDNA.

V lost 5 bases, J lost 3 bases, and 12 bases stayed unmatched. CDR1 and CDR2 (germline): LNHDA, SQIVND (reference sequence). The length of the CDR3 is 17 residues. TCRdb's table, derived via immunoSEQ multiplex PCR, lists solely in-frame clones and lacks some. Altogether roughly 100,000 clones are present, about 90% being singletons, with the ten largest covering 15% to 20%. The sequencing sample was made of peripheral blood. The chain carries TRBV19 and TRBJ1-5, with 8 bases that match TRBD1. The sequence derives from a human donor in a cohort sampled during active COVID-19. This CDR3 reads CASSQGHRTGNNQPQHF. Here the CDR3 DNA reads TGTGCCAGTAGTCAAGGACACAGGACAGGGAACAATCAGCCCCAGCATTTT.